Listed below are T cell receptor beta chains from one sample, sequenced in a study of T cells in Graves' hyperthyroidism and ophthalmopathy. TCRdb re-called the multiplex PCR reads through MiXCR, storing one row per CDR3 protein. The sample records about 350,000 distinct CDR3 sequences, about 14% being singletons. Sequencing input: blood. These TCRs come from a woman in her twenties or thirties with Graves' hyperthyroidism. Each CDR3 is given with its conserved first and last residue. D genes are given only for firm matches. Clone size is given for some rows only: seen once, a few or many times, or a class if the clone is expanded.

>.|12|TRBJ2-3|many|TRBV20-1
CSASAPADTQYF
TGCAGTGCTAGTGCGCCGGCAGATACGCAGTATTTT
>TRBD2|16|TRBJ2-5|many|TRBV2
CASSEAGLAVKETQYF
TGTGCCAGCAGTGAGGCGGGACTAGCGGTAAAAGAGACCCAGTACTTC
>.|15|TRBJ1-1|many|TRBV12-3/TRBV12-4
CASSLRQGPNTEAFF
TGTGCCAGCAGTTTGAGGCAGGGCCCGAACACTGAAGCTTTCTTT
>.|14|TRBJ2-1|many|TRBV9
CASSVHMGGNEQFF
TGTGCCAGCAGCGTCCATATGGGGGGTAATGAGCAGTTCTTC
>.|14|TRBJ2-7|many|TRBV7-9
CASSSFSGAYEQYF
TGTGCCAGCAGCTCTTTTTCCGGGGCCTACGAGCAGTACTTC
>TRBD2|16|TRBJ2-1|many|TRBV20-1
CSADPGTSGSYNEQFF
TGCAGTGCGGATCCCGGGACTAGCGGCTCCTACAATGAGCAGTTCTTC
>.|14|TRBJ1-5|.|TRBV6-4
CASSPTEINQPQHF
TGTGCCAGCAGTCCGACAGAAATCAATCAGCCCCAGCATTTT
>.|20|TRBJ2-7|.|TRBV7-9
CASSLAEGWGEFGSGYEQYF
TGTGCCAGCAGCTTAGCGGAGGGGTGGGGGGAGTTTGGGAGTGGCTACGAGCAGTACTTC
>TRBD1|15|TRBJ2-2|.|TRBV19
CASRMRDRFSGELFF
TGTGCCAGTAGGATGAGGGACAGGTTCTCCGGGGAGCTGTTTTTT
>.|14|TRBJ1-1|many|TRBV7-9
CASSSSAWNTEAFF
TGTGCCAGCAGCTCCTCGGCCTGGAACACTGAAGCTTTCTTT
>TRBD1|13|TRBJ2-7|few|TRBV6-1
CASRTTGAYEQYF
TGTGCCAGCAGGACTACAGGGGCCTACGAGCAGTACTTC
>.|15|TRBJ2-2|few|TRBV6-2/TRBV6-3
CASSYSGLDTGELFF
TGTGCCAGCAGTTACTCCGGGCTGGACACCGGGGAGCTGTTTTTT
>.|16|TRBJ1-2|few|TRBV4-1
CASSQGLTETLYGYTF
TGCGCCAGCAGCCAAGGGCTTACAGAGACCCTCTATGGCTACACCTTC
>TRBD1|18|TRBJ2-7|few|TRBV5-1
CASSLGRPGQGSSYEQYF
TGCGCCAGCAGCTTGGGCCGGCCGGGACAGGGAAGCTCCTACGAGCAGTACTTC
>TRBD1|16|TRBJ1-5|.|TRBV5-1
CASSLGDRVENQPQHF
TGCGCCAGCAGCTTGGGAGACAGGGTTGAGAATCAGCCCCAGCATTTT
>TRBD2|17|TRBJ2-2|many|TRBV11-2
CASSLVSLAVNTGELFF
TGTGCCAGCAGCTTAGTTTCCCTAGCGGTAAACACCGGGGAGCTGTTTTTT
>.|12|TRBJ2-7|.|TRBV20-1
CSARDLRHEQYF
TGCAGTGCTAGAGATCTTAGGCACGAGCAGTACTTC
>TRBD1|11|TRBJ2-5|.|TRBV5-1
CASSRDSLQYF
TGCGCCAGCAGCCGGGACAGCCTCCAGTACTTC
>.|16|TRBJ2-3|.|TRBV6-5
CASSYSTGVGTDTQYF
TGTGCCAGCAGTTACTCGACGGGTGTCGGGACAGATACGCAGTATTTT
>TRBD2|16|TRBJ2-1|.|TRBV5-6
CASSPYRGRDFNEQFF
TGTGCCAGCAGCCCATACAGAGGGAGGGACTTCAATGAGCAGTTCTTC
>TRBD2|16|TRBJ2-1|.|TRBV20-1
CSARMLAGASGDEQFF
TGCAGTGCTAGAATGCTAGCGGGAGCGAGTGGGGATGAGCAGTTCTTC
>TRBD1|15|TRBJ2-1|few|TRBV19
CASSTDRGPYNEQFF
TGTGCCAGTAGTACTGACAGGGGACCTTACAATGAGCAGTTCTTC
>TRBD1|12|TRBJ1-2|few|TRBV20-1
CSARVTGSGYTF
TGCAGTGCTAGAGTGACAGGGAGTGGCTACACCTTC